The 25 T cell receptor beta chains presented below share a single source sample, sequenced in a study of molecular identifiers for immune sequencing clone quantification. TCRdb analysed the PCR reads with MiXCR anew, one entry per CDR3 protein. The table has under 600,000 distinct CDR3 sequences, 25% seen once. Sequencing used naive CD8+ T cells from blood, with Jurkat cell RNA spiked in. The subset is: FACS-sorted CD8+CD4-CCR7+CD45RA+ naive T cells. These receptor sequences come from a human donor in good health. Some libraries in this study had Jurkat cell RNA spiked in.

The chain carries TRBV27 and TRBJ2-7; 7 nucleotides line up with TRBD1. The V gene's germline CDR1 is MNHEY and CDR2 SMNVEV (reference sequence). This CDR3 has 14 residues. V was clipped by 4 bases and J by 5 bases; unmatched bases: 8. The CDR3 DNA is TGTGCCAGCAGTTCCTCCGTGACAGGGCACGAGCAGTACTTC. It specifies CASSSSVTGHEQYF.

The chain has TRBV9 and TRBJ1-2; TRBD1 is a possible D gene (5 bases). This CDR3 has 15 residues. Germline V lookup: CDR1 SGDLS, CDR2 YYNGEE. V dropped 3 bases and J dropped 4 bases, with 16 bases sitting between them. CDR3 protein: CASSEEGFPGYGYTF. As DNA, the CDR3 is TGTGCCAGCAGCGAGGAGGGGTTTCCGGGCTATGGCTACACCTTC.

The genes are TRBV11-3 and TRBJ2-7; D ambiguous. This CDR3 region has 13 residues. V lost 5 bases and J lost 6, with 14 bases in between. Germline V gene lookup returns CDR1 SGHNT and CDR2 YENEEA. The CDR3: CASSPLHGGEQYF. As DNA, the CDR3 is TGTGCCAGCAGCCCCCTACACGGTGGCGAGCAGTACTTC.

This rearrangement joins TRBV19 to TRBJ2-7; maybe TRBD2 (6 bases). Germline V lookup: CDR1 LNHDA, CDR2 SQIVND (reference sequence). CDR3 length equals 14 residues. V lost 2 bases to trimming and J lost 2 bases, with 10 bases between them. In DNA form, the CDR3 reads TGTGCCAGTAGTATACCTAGCGCACCCTACGAGCAGTACTTC. As protein: CASSIPSAPYEQYF.

This chain joins TRBV5-1 and TRBJ1-1; D uncertain. This CDR3 has 16 residues. Per germline, CDR1 SGHRS and CDR2 YFSETQ. V was trimmed by 3 bases and J by 0 bases, leaving 15 bases between them. CDR3 protein: CASSSAAVSLNTEAFF. CDR3 nucleotides: TGCGCCAGCAGCTCGGCCGCGGTCAGCTTGAACACTGAAGCTTTCTTT.

This chain connects TRBV4-1 to TRBJ2-5; D unclear. The CDR3 spans 13 residues. CDR1 is MGHRA, CDR2 YSYEKL, per germline. Trimming pared 6 bases from V and 2 bases from J, leaving 10 bases between. DNA for the CDR3: TGCGCCAGCAGGGCAGAAACTCAAGAGACCCAGTACTTC. Its translation: CASRAETQETQYF.

This clonotype was observed many times. This chain connects TRBV6-5 to TRBJ2-3, with D unresolved. CDR1 and CDR2 (germline): MNHEY, SVGAGI. Deletions cut 0 bases from V and 0 bases from J, with 25 bases between. This CDR3 has 21 amino acids. CDR3 amino acids: CASSYSYWGSGPKTSTDTQYF. The CDR3 DNA sequence: TGTGCCAGCAGTTACTCGTACTGGGGAAGTGGACCAAAAACTAGCACAGATACGCAGTATTTT.

As to this clonotype: A much larger clone sits a single nucleotide away, making a read error possible. No conserved phenylalanine or tryptophan is present at the end of the CDR3, so a read error is the likely explanation. The V and J genes are TRBV28 and TRBJ2-3; D remains ambiguous. V was shortened by 3 bases and J by 0 bases, with 13 bases between the two germline ends. The CDR3 totals 16 residues. Germline V lookup: CDR1 MDHEN, CDR2 SYDVKM. CDR3: CASSFKLSESTDTQYS. CDR3 coding DNA: TGTGCCAGCAGTTTTAAGCTATCAGAGAGCACAGATACGCAGTATTCT.

Notes on this clonotype: This clone may be a read error of a much larger clone one base away. V usage is TRBV30 and J usage is TRBJ2-3, with D hard to call. V lost 2 bases and J lost 2, with 5 bases in between. Germline V gives CDR1 GTSNPN, CDR2 SVGIG (reference sequence). This CDR3 is built from 12 residues. Here the CDR3 DNA reads TGTGCCTGGAGTCGGACCACAGATACGCAGTATTTT. Amino acids: CAWSRTTDTQYF.

On this clonotype: One end of the junction does not line up with germline, which may come from a read error. The chain carries TRBV20-1 and TRBJ2-5; a weak D match, TRBD2 (6 bases). The germline CDR1 and CDR2 sequences are DFQATT and SNEGSKA (reference sequence). The CDR3 is made up of 17 amino acids. The CDR3 DNA sequence: TGCAGTGCTACCCGGGCCCACAGCGGACTAAACCAAGAGCCCCAGTACTTC. Protein sequence: CSATRAHSGLNQEPQYF.

In this sample, this clonotype turned up many times. V and J are TRBV5-1 and TRBJ2-5; 14 nucleotides align to TRBD2. In germline, CDR1 is SGHRS, CDR2 YFSETQ. V was pared by 6 bases and J by 4 bases, with 17 bases of the junction left unmatched. This CDR3 has 19 amino acids. The CDR3 loop is CASNNGETSGRVLAETQYF. The CDR3 region has the DNA TGCGCCAGCAACAACGGAGAGACTAGCGGGAGGGTCCTCGCAGAGACCCAGTACTTC.

This chain's CDR3 is CASSPQYQETQYF. The CDR3 nucleotides read TGCGCCAGCAGCCCACAGTACCAAGAGACCCAGTACTTC. The rearrangement joins TRBV5-1 to TRBJ2-5, with D hard to call. Trimming took off 4 bases at V and 0 bases at J, with 7 bases between the two ends. The length of the CDR3 is 13 residues. The germline CDR1 and CDR2 sequences are SGHRS and YFSETQ. The full variable domain, rest sourced from reference TRBV5-1 and TRBJ2-5, is KAGVTQTPRYLIKTRGQQVTLSCSPISGHRSVSWYQQTPGQGLQFLFEYFSETQRNKGNFPGRFSGRQFSNSRSEMNVSTLELGDSALYLCASSPQYQETQYFGPGTRLLVL.

Points on this clonotype: Just one base apart from a much larger clone, this may be a read error. V is TRBV28 and J is TRBJ2-7; D remains ambiguous. CDR3 length equals 13 residues. Germline CDR1 reads MDHEN; CDR2 reads SYDVKM. The CDR3, as DNA: TGTGCCGGCAGTTTTCCCTTTCCTTACGAGCAGTACTTC. Amino acid sequence: CAGSFPFPYEQYF.

Notes on this clonotype: A read error may be the cause here, since a much bigger clone is one base away. The chain links TRBV13 to TRBJ2-5; D is ambiguous. The V gene's germline CDR1 is PRHDT and CDR2 FYEKMQ (reference sequence). This CDR3 is 14 amino acids long. The CDR3, as DNA: TGTGCCAGCAGCTTAGCCGCACCGCCAGAGACCCAGAACTTC. Translation gives CASSLAAPPETQNF.

This sequence joins TRBV6-2 or TRBV6-3 and TRBJ2-2; D unclear. This CDR3 comprises 12 residues. Between the trimmed V and J ends, which lost 2 bases and 9 bases, there was a span of 7 bases. From germline, CDR1 is MNHEY and CDR2 SVGEGT. CDR3 sequence (DNA): TGTGCCAGCAGTTACCCCTACCGGGAGCTGTTTTTT. Translating gives CASSYPYRELFF.

This clonotype was seen many times. The chain employs TRBV9 and TRBJ2-6; 7 nucleotides align to TRBD1. Germline CDR1 and CDR2: SGDLS and YYNGEE. V lost 4 bases to trimming and J lost 0 bases; unmatched junction nucleotides: 7. The CDR3 length is 17 residues. The CDR3 loop reads CASSLGQELSGANVLTF. In DNA form, the CDR3 reads TGTGCCAGCAGCCTAGGACAGGAACTCTCTGGGGCCAACGTCCTGACTTTC. Supplemented by reference TRBV9 and TRBJ2-6, the full variable domain reads DSGVTQTPKHLITATGQRVTLRCSPRSGDLSVYWYQQSLDQGLQFLIQYYNGEERAKGNILERFSAQQFPDLHSELNLSSLELGDSALYFCASSLGQELSGANVLTFGAGSRLTVL.

There are a few counts of this clonotype. The chain recombines TRBV7-9 with TRBJ2-5, with 10 bases that match TRBD2. With V trimmed by 4 bases and J by 3 bases, 17 bases remained unmatched. Germline values: CDR1 SEHNR, CDR2 FQNEAQ (reference sequence). This CDR3 spans 19 amino acids. CDR3 bases: TGTGCCAGCAGCTCAACCTCCACCTGGGGGACTAGCGTCGAAGAGACCCAGTACTTC. This translates into CASSSTSTWGTSVEETQYF.

A note on this clonotype: Given the absence of the conserved phenylalanine or tryptophan at the CDR3 end, a read error is likely. The chain combines TRBV5-3 with TRBJ1-2, with TRBD1 matching 8 bases. TRBV5-3 is given ORF status, its function remaining uncertain. The CDR3 is 15 residues long. DNA of the CDR3: TGTGCCAGCAGCTCGTGGGGGACAGGCGTAGATGGCTACACCTCC. Translating gives CASSSWGTGVDGYTS.

At least ten counts were recorded for this clonotype. The chain links TRBV29-1 to TRBJ1-1; TRBD1 might be the D (5 bases). CDR1 is SQVTM and CDR2 is ANQGSEA in the germline V gene. The CDR3 has 13 residues. V was trimmed by 7 bases and J by 1 base, leaving 13 bases between them. In DNA, the CDR3 is TGCAGCGCCATACAGGAGACGAACACTGAAGCTTTCTTT. It encodes CSAIQETNTEAFF. Full variable domain (rest looked up from reference TRBV29-1 and TRBJ1-1): SAVISQKPSRDICQRGTSLTIQCQVDSQVTMMFWYRQQPGQSLTLIATANQGSEATYESGFVIDKFPISRPNLTFSTLTVSNMSPEDSSIYLCSAIQETNTEAFFGQGTRLTVV.

This clonotype was picked up many times. The CDR3 DNA reads TGTGCCAGCAGTGAAGCTCTTAGGTTCTCTGGAAACACCATATATTTT. Translation gives CASSEALRFSGNTIYF. J is TRBJ1-3 and V is TRBV6-1; D not certain. Germline CDR1 is MNHNS and CDR2 is SASEGT. The CDR3 is made up of 16 amino acids. V lost 0 bases, J lost 0 bases, and 9 bases lay in between.

This clonotype was seen a handful of times. The chain carries TRBV7-9 and TRBJ2-1, with D tentatively TRBD1 or TRBD2 (5 bases each). This CDR3 is built from 14 residues. Trimming removed 4 bases from V and 4 bases from J, with 11 bases in between. Germline-derived CDR1 and CDR2 are SEHNR and FQNEAQ (reference sequence). The CDR3 loop reads CASSSAWGYNEQFF. The CDR3 DNA follows: TGTGCCAGCAGCTCAGCTTGGGGGTACAATGAGCAGTTCTTC.

This clonotype was observed many times. V gene TRBV4-1 combines with J gene TRBJ1-5, with 7 bases matching TRBD1. The CDR3 runs 13 residues. Trimming at V came to 2 bases and at J to 5 bases, leaving 0 bases not matched to a gene. Germline V CDR1 and CDR2: MGHRA, YSYEKL. CDR3 sequence (DNA): TGCGCCAGCAGCCAAACAGGGGATCAGCCCCAGCATTTT. Its translation: CASSQTGDQPQHF.

This clonotype was recorded a few times. The gene calls are TRBV6-1 and TRBJ2-7, with D uncertain. V lost 1 base and J 3 bases, leaving 10 bases between the germline ends. The length of the CDR3 is 14 residues. The germline V gene encodes CDR1 MNHNS and CDR2 SASEGT. The CDR3 loop reads CASSEVSGNYEQYF. The CDR3, as DNA: TGTGCCAGCAGTGAAGTGAGTGGGAACTACGAGCAGTACTTC.

V usage is TRBV14 and J usage is TRBJ2-2; the match to TRBD2 covers 7 bases. Germline assignment: CDR1 SGHDN and CDR2 FVKESK. The CDR3 has 19 residues. Germline trimming cut 4 bases from V and 6 bases from J; bases unmatched to any gene: 20. For the CDR3, the DNA is TGTGCCAGCAGCCCAGATTTAGCTAGCGGAGATTCTACCCCCGGGGAGCTGTTTTTT. It codes for CASSPDLASGDSTPGELFF.

The table lists this clonotype with a few counts. The chain links TRBV9 to TRBJ2-5; no reliable D call. Between the trimmed V and J ends, which lost 4 bases and 1 base, there was a span of 11 bases. This CDR3 comprises 14 residues. CDR1 is SGDLS and CDR2 is YYNGEE in the germline V gene. The CDR3 DNA reads as TGTGCCAGCAGCCTAGACGGATTCCAAGAGACCCAGTACTTC. This gives the protein CASSLDGFQETQYF.